One and the same sample provided the 24 T cell receptor beta chains below, sequenced in a study of CD8+CD57+ T cells in acquired aplastic anemia. Investigators profiled TCR beta VDJ and CDR3 from genomic DNA template. In TCRdb, the reads were re-called with MiXCR into one record per CDR3 protein. The repertoire has 400,000 to 500,000 distinct CDR3 sequences, roughly 68% of them found once; the top ten carry more than 3.5%. The sample consisted of sorted CD4+, CD8+, or CD8+CD57+ T cells (not recorded which) from PBMCs. These receptors were taken from a human donor in good health, serving as a control.

The chain combines TRBV12-3 or TRBV12-4 with TRBJ2-7; 8 nucleotides match TRBD1. The trim removed 6 bases at V and 6 bases at J, leaving 10 bases unmatched. CDR3 size: 14 residues. CDR3 bases: TGTGCCAGCAGCTCTGGGACAGGTTTCCGCGAGCAGTACTTC. This translates into CASSSGTGFREQYF.

The chain joins TRBV5-4 to TRBJ1-1; unclear D gene. Germline CDR1 and CDR2: SGHNT and YYREEE (reference sequence). This CDR3 is 13 amino acids long. Between the trimmed V and J ends, which lost 4 bases and 3 bases, there was a span of 10 bases. The CDR3, as DNA: TGTGCCAGCAGCAAGGCTAGGGACACTGAAGCTTTCTTT. Translating gives CASSKARDTEAFF.

This clonotype was seen only once. This rearrangement joins TRBV10-3 to TRBJ1-2, with D possibly being TRBD1 (6 bases). Between the trimmed V and J ends, which lost 6 bases and 7 bases, there was a span of 15 bases. The V gene's germline CDR1 is ENHRY and CDR2 SYGVKD. The CDR3 is made up of 13 amino acids. CDR3 in DNA: TGTGCCATCAGGGGGGGCGAGGGCTGTGGCTACACCTTC. It yields the protein CAIRGGEGCGYTF.

J is TRBJ2-1 and V is TRBV20-1; 15 bases fit TRBD2. The CDR3 contains 17 residues. The germline gives CDR1 DFQATT, CDR2 SNEGSKA (reference sequence). Trimming removed 3 bases from V and 5 bases from J; junction bases left unmatched: 8. DNA for the CDR3: TGCAGTGCTAGGACCTATGGACTAGCGGGGGGGAACAATGAGCAGTTCTTC. Translation gives CSARTYGLAGGNNEQFF.

The sample holds many counts of this clonotype. This chain joins TRBV10-3 and TRBJ1-2; 7 bases map to TRBD1. Germline CDR1 is ENHRY and CDR2 is SYGVKD. The CDR3 is 15 amino acids. The V and J ends lost 4 bases and 4 bases, in that order; junction bases with no gene match: 9. The CDR3 here is CAISASGTEGYGYTF. CDR3 bases: TGTGCCATCAGTGCCTCCGGGACAGAGGGCTATGGCTACACCTTC.

This chain links TRBV20-1 with TRBJ2-7, with 7 nucleotides matching TRBD1. The CDR3 is made up of 15 amino acids. Germline-derived CDR1 and CDR2 are DFQATT and SNEGSKA (reference sequence). V shed 4 bases, J shed 5 bases, and the junction held 14 bases outside the gene matches. CDR3 protein: CSATPGTASQHEQYF. CDR3 nucleotide sequence: TGCAGTGCTACACCCGGGACAGCCTCTCAACACGAGCAGTACTTC.

The chain joins TRBV7-2 to TRBJ1-5; D not certain. Germline CDR1 reads SGHTA; CDR2 reads FQGNSA. V lost 4 bases and J 15 bases, leaving 19 bases between the germline ends. This CDR3 comprises 13 residues. The CDR3 spells CASSSRTDEPWHF. The CDR3 DNA reads TGTGCCAGCAGCTCAAGGACCGATGAGCCCTGGCATTTT.

Remarks on this clonotype: Without the conserved terminal phenylalanine or tryptophan, this CDR3 likely stems from a read error. The DNA is omitted, as the CDR3 cannot be located on it reliably, and the CDR3 follows TCRdb's listing. The V and J genes are TRBV14 and TRBJ1-1. The CDR3 has 13 amino acids, counting both end residues. Germline V CDR1 and CDR2: SGHDN, FVKESK. CDR3 protein: CASSLRGRSQAFG.

The chain uses TRBV2 and TRBJ2-5, with 7 bases aligning to TRBD1. The CDR3 is made up of 14 amino acids. Germline values: CDR1 SNHLY, CDR2 FYNNEI. After removal of 8 bases from V and 5 bases from J, the junction contained 11 bases not matched to a gene. The CDR3 spells CASGNRGEWETQYF. The CDR3 bases are TGTGCCAGCGGGAACAGGGGCGAGTGGGAGACCCAGTACTTC.

In this sample, this clonotype turned up many times. V gene TRBV20-1 combines with J gene TRBJ2-7, with 10 bases that match TRBD2. Germline V gene lookup returns CDR1 DFQATT and CDR2 SNEGSKA (reference sequence). The CDR3 consists of 16 residues. V dropped 3 bases and J dropped 1; count of bases not matched to a gene: 9. CDR3 sequence (DNA): TGCAGTGCTAGGCGGGAACTTAGCGGGGGGTCCTACGAGCAGTACTTC. Protein product: CSARRELSGGSYEQYF.

Note on this clonotype: Lacking the conserved final phenylalanine or tryptophan, this CDR3 likely reflects a read error. The rearrangement links TRBV18 to TRBJ1-1, with TRBD1 matching over 7 bases. Germline-derived CDR1 and CDR2 are KGHSH and LQKENI. The CDR3 runs 16 residues. V shed 2 bases, J shed 3 bases, and the junction held 9 bases outside the gene matches. CDR3 protein: CASSPFDVGGDTEAFL. CDR3 bases: TGTGCCAGCTCACCATTCGACGTAGGGGGCGACACTGAAGCTTTCTTA.

V gene TRBV11-2 combines with J gene TRBJ1-5; weak D call: TRBD1 (5 bases). The CDR3 totals 12 residues. The V end lost 5 bases, the J end lost 10 bases, and 12 bases lay between the germline ends. Germline loops: CDR1 SGHAT, CDR2 FQNNGV. DNA for the CDR3: TGTGCCAGCAGCGTAACAGGTAATCCCCAGCATTTT. This sequence encodes CASSVTGNPQHF.

The rearrangement uses TRBV7-9 and TRBJ2-5; a weak D match, TRBD2 (6 bases). Trimming left V 5 bases short and J 11 bases short, with 21 bases between. The CDR3 sequence is 14 residues long. Germline CDR1 and CDR2: SEHNR and FQNEAQ (reference sequence). In DNA form, the CDR3 reads TGTGCCAGCAGCCTATGGGAGGAGCCTGGTGAGCAGTACTTC. This translates into CASSLWEEPGEQYF.

The V and J genes are TRBV10-3 and TRBJ1-3; TRBD1 might be the D (6 bases). V lost 4 bases and J 2 bases, leaving 9 bases between the germline ends. The CDR3 is made up of 14 amino acids. Per the germline V gene, CDR1 is ENHRY and CDR2 is SYGVKD. The CDR3 DNA sequence: TGTGCCATCAGTGGGACAGCCCCTGGAAACACCATATATTTT. Translated: CAISGTAPGNTIYF.

The chain has TRBV6-1 and TRBJ2-3; no firm D call. The CDR3 is 12 amino acids. The V end was cut by 10 bases, the J end by 5 bases, with 13 bases between. Looked up from germline, CDR1 is MNHNS and CDR2 is SASEGT. The CDR3 DNA reads as TGTGCCACGGACGAGTCAGGAGATACGCAGTATTTT. Amino acid sequence: CATDESGDTQYF.

With regard to this clonotype: The junction departs from germline at one end; a sequencing error may be responsible. The gene calls are TRBV7-3 and TRBJ1-2; D is uncertain. The germline CDR1 and CDR2 sequences are SGHTA and FQGTGA. The CDR3 loop spans 13 amino acids. CDR3 sequence: CATSSDPDYGYTF. The CDR3 DNA follows: TGTGCCACCAGCAGCGACCCCGATTATGGCTACACCTTC.

This clonotype was seen repeatedly, ten times or more. The gene calls are TRBV9 and TRBJ1-1, with a possible D match to TRBD1 (5 bases). V was trimmed by 2 bases and J by 2 bases, leaving 10 bases between them. CDR1 and CDR2 (germline): SGDLS, YYNGEE. The CDR3 extends over 14 amino acids. In DNA form, the CDR3 reads TGTGCCAGCAGCGTCTCGGACACCAACACTGAAGCTTTCTTT. Its translation is CASSVSDTNTEAFF.

The DNA for the CDR3 is TGTGCCAGTAGTATAGACGGGGGAGCTAACTATGGCTACACCTTC. The encoded protein is CASSIDGGANYGYTF. V gene TRBV19 combines with J gene TRBJ1-2, with D perhaps TRBD1 (5 bases). Germline V CDR1 and CDR2: LNHDA, SQIVND (reference sequence). The CDR3 has 15 residues. With 0 bases removed from V and 0 bases from J, the gap between germline ends came to 8 bases.

As regards this clonotype: A read error may explain this, as a much larger clone is one base away. This chain joins TRBV6-5 and TRBJ1-5; D ambiguous. The CDR3 has 14 residues. V lost 9 bases and J 3 bases, leaving 15 bases between the germline ends. Germline CDR1 MNHEY, CDR2 SVGAGI. CDR3 DNA: TGTGCCAGTACCCTGACAAGGAACAATCAGCCCCAGCATTTT. Residues: CASTLTRNNQPQHF.

The gene calls are TRBV12-3 or TRBV12-4 and TRBJ1-5; no reliable D call. The CDR3 runs 15 residues. Trimming took off 6 bases at V and 0 bases at J, with 12 bases between the two ends. The CDR3 DNA reads as TGTGCCAGCAGCCAAGGCAGACCTAGCAATCAGCCCCAGCATTTT. It codes for CASSQGRPSNQPQHF.

The V and J genes are TRBV19 and TRBJ1-2, with 7 bases that match TRBD1. From germline, CDR1 is LNHDA and CDR2 SQIVND (reference sequence). The CDR3 is 15 amino acids. After removal of 5 bases from V and 4 bases from J, the junction contained 10 bases not matched to a gene. Written as DNA, the CDR3 is TGTGCCAGTAGTCCTACTGACAGGGTGGGCTATGGCTACACCTTC. This gives the protein CASSPTDRVGYGYTF.

V gene TRBV9 combines with J gene TRBJ1-3; D call uncertain. The germline V and J ends were trimmed by 7 bases and 2 bases, with 4 bases remaining between them. There are 11 residues in the CDR3. Germline V gene lookup returns CDR1 SGDLS and CDR2 YYNGEE. The CDR3 is CASGPGNTIYF. The CDR3 DNA sequence: TGTGCCAGCGGACCTGGAAACACCATATATTTT.

For this clonotype: The conserved final phenylalanine or tryptophan is absent from the CDR3, which likely points to a read error. The DNA is omitted, as the CDR3 cannot be located on it reliably, and the CDR3 follows TCRdb's listing. This rearrangement joins TRBV9 to TRBJ2-2. The CDR3 contains 13 residues when both ends are counted. Per germline, CDR1 SGDLS and CDR2 YYNGEE. CDR3 sequence: CASSVATAGELSL.

This clonotype was seen many times. The V gene is TRBV12-3 or TRBV12-4, the J gene TRBJ2-7, with D hard to call. V gave up 6 bases and J gave up 10 bases, with 16 bases separating them. This CDR3 comprises 12 residues. CDR3 bases: TGTGCCAGCAGCCGCAAAACCACGGCTCAGTACTTC. This codes for CASSRKTTAQYF.